What follows describes a single TCR beta chain. Antigen specificity is unknown. The length of the CDR3 is 16 residues. Germline V gene data show CDR1 as SGDLS and CDR2 as YYNGEE. The junction had 7 bases not matched to a gene; V was cut back by 4 bases and J by 4 bases. The PCR was carried out with 60 Vbeta primers and 13 Jbeta primers. The assay was immunoSEQ multiplex PCR, and TCRdb's table has in-frame clones only and misses some. The data show 200,000 to 300,000 clones, around 81% seen once. The data are from a study of cytomegalovirus exposure and HLA in healthy donors. The study's findings and limits: Within an earlier analysis, most TCR beta V segments proved productive either about 87% or about 30% of the time.

Sequenced sample: PBMCs. The rearrangement uses TRBV9 and TRBJ2-2, with TRBD2 matching 10 bases. The receptor's source is a woman between 55 and 75 years old in good health and CMV-seropositive. CDR3 DNA: TGTGCCAGCAGCCATGCTAGCGGGAGAGGCACCGGGGAGCTGTTTTTT. Encoded protein: CASSHASGRGTGELFF.